A single sample gave rise to the 21 T cell receptor beta chains below, sequenced in a study of T cells in tuberculosis. The data were produced by immunoSEQ multiplex PCR, yet TCRdb's version contains in-frame clones alone and is incomplete. The data contain roughly 35,000 clones, around 93% of them singletons. Sequenced: PBMCs. The receptors originated from a donor between 10 and 35 years old with latent tuberculosis or without tuberculosis infection. Some clones in this sample may be carry-over from other donors' samples.

The chain uses TRBV25-1 and TRBJ2-1, with 10 positions matching TRBD2. Germline V gene lookup returns CDR1 MGHDK and CDR2 SYGVNS. After removal of 2 bases from V and 0 bases from J, the junction contained 7 bases not matched to a gene. CDR3 size: 18 residues. DNA of the CDR3: TGTGCCAGCAGTGAAAAACTAGCGGGGTTCTCCTCCTACAATGAGCAGTTCTTC. It encodes CASSEKLAGFSSYNEQFF.

This clone was detected once. CDR3 in amino acids: CAWSVTGRAGERGQPQHF. The CDR3 DNA reads as TGTGCCTGGAGTGTAACCGGGCGGGCGGGGGAACGGGGGCAGCCCCAGCATTTT. This chain links TRBV30 with TRBJ1-5; a possible D gene is TRBD1 (5 bases). Germline CDR1 and CDR2: GTSNPN and SVGIG (reference sequence). The CDR3 contains 18 residues. V was trimmed by 0 bases and J by 7 bases, leaving 25 bases between them.

The chain carries TRBV11-2 and TRBJ1-2, with D uncertain. V lost 5 bases, J lost 7 bases, and 20 bases lay in between. Looked up from germline, CDR1 is SGHAT and CDR2 is FQNNGV. The CDR3 consists of 15 residues. The CDR3 DNA is TGTGCCAGCAGCCCGGGGAACGGCTATGCCCCTGGCTACACCTTC. Residues: CASSPGNGYAPGYTF.

This chain links TRBV30 with TRBJ1-6; D gene uncertain. Germline values: CDR1 GTSNPN, CDR2 SVGIG (reference sequence). V was cut by 2 bases and J by 2 bases, with 10 bases left in between. The CDR3 spans 15 residues. CDR3 protein: CAWSSGGAYNSPLHF. The CDR3, as DNA: TGTGCCTGGAGTTCAGGTGGCGCCTATAATTCACCCCTCCACTTT.

The chain uses TRBV5-1 and TRBJ1-1; D may be TRBD1 (5 bases). The CDR3 consists of 14 residues. CDR1 SGHRS and CDR2 YFSETQ come from the germline V gene. Between the trimmed V and J ends, which lost 3 bases and 2 bases, there was a span of 11 bases. The CDR3 bases are TGCGCCAGCAGCTCGGGGGTGGGAAACACTGAAGCTTTCTTT. Amino acids: CASSSGVGNTEAFF. The full variable domain, with the rest looked up from reference TRBV5-1 and TRBJ1-1, is KAGVTQTPRYLIKTRGQQVTLSCSPISGHRSVSWYQQTPGQGLQFLFEYFSETQRNKGNFPGRFSGRQFSNSRSEMNVSTLELGDSALYLCASSSGVGNTEAFFGQGTRLTVV.

The rearrangement uses TRBV6-1 and TRBJ1-5; the D gene is possibly TRBD1 (5 bases). Germline V gene data show CDR1 as MNHNS and CDR2 as SASEGT. CDR3 length: 16 amino acids. The V end was cut by 2 bases, the J end by 6 bases, with 17 bases between. CDR3 bases: TGTGCCAGCAGTGAATTGATCGGCGGGGCGGTTCAGCCCCAGCATTTT. Amino acids: CASSELIGGAVQPQHF.

This rearrangement joins TRBV2 to TRBJ1-3; D is undetermined. Trimming pared 6 bases from V and 3 bases from J, leaving 6 bases between. This CDR3 region has 12 residues. Germline CDR1 SNHLY, CDR2 FYNNEI. The CDR3 DNA is TGTGCCAGCAGGGACTTTGGAAACACCATATATTTT. Protein sequence: CASRDFGNTIYF.

This sequence joins TRBV13 and TRBJ1-1, with D perhaps matching TRBD1 (6 bases). The V gene lost 3 bases and the J gene lost 11 bases, with 10 bases spanning the gap. The germline V gene encodes CDR1 PRHDT and CDR2 FYEKMQ (reference sequence). This CDR3 region has 11 residues. CDR3 sequence (DNA): TGTGCCAGCAGCTTTGAGGGGGAGGCTTTCTTT. Protein product: CASSFEGEAFF.

This chain links TRBV4-1 with TRBJ1-3, with unresolved D. V lost 1 base, J lost 2 bases, and 9 bases lay in between. This CDR3 spans 15 amino acids. The germline CDR1 and CDR2 sequences are MGHRA and YSYEKL. CDR3 region: CASSQVPFPGNTIYF. The DNA of the CDR3 is TGCGCCAGCAGCCAAGTTCCATTCCCTGGAAACACCATATATTTT.

The chain employs TRBV10-2 and TRBJ1-2, with 10 bases aligning to TRBD1. The CDR3 is 15 amino acids. The ends lost 6 bases at V and 3 bases at J; junction bases unmatched: 7. CDR1 WSHSY and CDR2 SAAADI come from the germline V gene. CDR3 DNA sequence: TGCGCCAGCAGGCCCGGGACAGGGGTAGACTATGGCTACACCTTC. As protein: CASRPGTGVDYGYTF.

The CDR3 sequence: CASTGQLLYGYTF. CDR3 in DNA: TGTGCCAGCACTGGACAGCTCCTCTATGGCTACACCTTC. This chain joins TRBV6-1 and TRBJ1-2; possibly TRBD1 for D (6 bases). Trimming took 7 bases from V and 4 from J, leaving 13 bases between them. The CDR3 sequence is 13 residues long. Per germline, CDR1 MNHNS and CDR2 SASEGT.

The rearrangement links TRBV6-4 to TRBJ1-2, with 8 bases aligning to TRBD1. The CDR3 has 15 residues. From germline, CDR1 is MRHNA and CDR2 SNTAGT. Trimming cost V 0 bases and J 7 bases; bases outside gene matches: 7. The CDR3, as DNA: TGTGCCAGCAGTGACTCAGGACAGGGAGGGGTTGGCTACACCTTC. The encoded protein is CASSDSGQGGVGYTF.

This chain joins TRBV7-9 and TRBJ2-1; 8 nucleotides agree with TRBD2. This CDR3 has 16 amino acids. V was pared by 4 bases and J by 9 bases, with 14 bases of the junction left unmatched. CDR1 and CDR2 (germline): SEHNR, FQNEAQ (reference sequence). CDR3 sequence: CASSSSLAVNRGEQFF. The CDR3 DNA is TGTGCCAGCAGCTCATCACTAGCGGTAAATCGGGGTGAGCAGTTCTTC.

The chain carries TRBV7-2 and TRBJ2-7; 15 nucleotides line up with TRBD2. The CDR3 totals 15 residues. V trimming: 5 bases; J trimming: 4 bases; junction bases outside the gene matches: 3. CDR1 is SGHTA, CDR2 FQGNSA, per germline. This chain's CDR3 is CASSVGLAGGYEQYF. DNA of the CDR3: TGTGCCAGCAGCGTGGGACTAGCGGGGGGATACGAGCAGTACTTC. Supplemented by reference TRBV7-2 and TRBJ2-7, the full variable domain reads GAGVSQSPSNKVTEKGKDVELRCDPISGHTALYWYRQSLGQGLEFLIYFQGNSAPDKSGLPSDRFSAERTGGSVSTLTIQRTQQEDSAVYLCASSVGLAGGYEQYFGPGTRLTVT.

The chain links TRBV19 to TRBJ1-1, with D possibly TRBD1 on 5 matching bases. Germline V gene sequence: CDR1 LNHDA, CDR2 SQIVND (reference sequence). This CDR3 is 12 amino acids long. Trimming removed 9 bases at V and 6 bases at J, with 14 bases between. The CDR3 loop is CASITGKPEAFF. The CDR3 nucleotides are TGTGCCAGCATAACAGGAAAACCTGAAGCTTTCTTT.

The V gene is TRBV11-2, the J gene TRBJ2-5; TRBD2 agrees at 10 bases. Trimming took 4 bases from V and 2 from J; bases not matched to a gene: 10. Looked up from germline, CDR1 is SGHAT and CDR2 is FQNNGV. The CDR3 consists of 17 residues. The CDR3 is CASSSGWILAGQETQYF. CDR3 nucleotides: TGTGCCAGCAGCTCGGGCTGGATACTAGCGGGGCAAGAGACCCAGTACTTC.

The V call is TRBV19, the J call TRBJ1-1, with a tentative D call TRBD1 (6 bases). Germline-derived CDR1 and CDR2 are LNHDA and SQIVND (reference sequence). The CDR3 totals 15 residues. V was shortened by 0 bases and J by 7 bases, with 15 bases between the two germline ends. CDR3 bases: TGTGCCAGTAGTATAGATATGAGGGGGACGGGTGAAGCTTTCTTT. This encodes CASSIDMRGTGEAFF. The variable domain in full, with the rest retrieved from reference TRBV19 and TRBJ1-1, is DGGITQSPKYLFRKEGQNVTLSCEQNLNHDAMYWYRQDPGQGLRLIYYSQIVNDFQKGDIAEGYSVSREKKESFPLTVTSAQKNPTAFYLCASSIDMRGTGEAFFGQGTRLTVV.

The chain employs TRBV19 and TRBJ2-2, with a possible D match to TRBD2 (6 bases). Germline-derived CDR1 and CDR2 are LNHDA and SQIVND (reference sequence). Trimming stripped 5 bases from V and 5 bases from J, with 12 bases between. The CDR3 sequence is 14 residues long. The CDR3 DNA follows: TGTGCCAGTAGTGGTACGGACTATACCGGGGAGCTGTTTTTT. It is translated as CASSGTDYTGELFF.

This chain links TRBV6-1 with TRBJ1-2, with D perhaps matching TRBD1 (5 bases). The germline V and J ends were trimmed by 4 bases and 4 bases, with 10 bases remaining between them. The CDR3 length is 13 residues. Per germline, CDR1 MNHNS and CDR2 SASEGT. DNA of the CDR3: TGTGCCAGCAGTGGACAGACGTCCTATGGCTACACCTTC. Translating it yields CASSGQTSYGYTF.

This clone is a singleton in its sample. The genes are TRBV5-1 and TRBJ1-1; D possibly corresponds to TRBD1 (5 bases). Germline assignment: CDR1 SGHRS and CDR2 YFSETQ. V was pared by 3 bases and J by 5 bases, with 14 bases between. The CDR3 has 14 residues. In nucleotides, the CDR3 is TGCGCCAGCAGCTCTAACGCAGGGCGGACTGAAGCTTTCTTT. This gives the protein CASSSNAGRTEAFF.

This clone was detected a few times. This rearrangement joins TRBV11-2 to TRBJ1-5; D might be TRBD1 (6 bases). Trimming took 5 bases from V and 6 from J, leaving 11 bases between them. The CDR3 sequence is 13 residues long. CDR1 is SGHAT, CDR2 FQNNGV, per germline. The CDR3 protein is CASSALGGQPQHF. CDR3 nucleotide sequence: TGTGCCAGCAGCGCGCTAGGGGGTCAGCCCCAGCATTTT.